The source of this TCR beta chain is a study of blood T cell repertoires in COVID-19. Measured with immunoSEQ multiplex PCR; TCRdb has only the in-frame clones, and not every one. The sample lists about 200,000 clones; 86% were seen once. The V gene lost 2 bases and the J gene lost 5 bases, with 10 bases spanning the gap. CDR3 size: 13 residues. Germline loops: CDR1 SGDLS, CDR2 YYNGEE. The V call is TRBV9, the J call TRBJ2-5, with a weak D call TRBD2 (5 bases). The sequenced material came from PBMCs or T cells enriched from blood (not recorded which). This clonotype was sampled from a middle-aged man with acute COVID-19. The CDR3 is CASSVRASETQYF. CDR3 DNA: TGTGCCAGCAGCGTGAGGGCCTCGGAGACCCAGTACTTC.